These 13 T cell receptor beta chains were sequenced from one sample in a study of shared clonotypes between healthy human individuals. Here immunoSEQ multiplex PCR was the method, and the copy in TCRdb shows in-frame clones only, minus some. The sample lists some 580,000 clones; roughly 97% were seen once. The specimen sequenced was naive CD4+ T cells sorted from blood. Regarding subset: CD45RA+ positively selected. Source of these receptors: a woman aged 25-40 years in good health.

This chain joins TRBV19 and TRBJ1-2, with 11 nucleotides matching TRBD1. Unmatched junction bases numbered 1, after V lost 4 bases and J lost 3 bases. Germline assignment: CDR1 LNHDA and CDR2 SQIVND (reference sequence). The CDR3 extends over 14 amino acids. Written as DNA, the CDR3 is TGTGCCAGTAGTAGGACAGGGGGCGACTATGGCTACACCTTC. It yields the protein CASSRTGGDYGYTF.

This chain links TRBV28 with TRBJ2-5; TRBD1 matches 8 bases. Germline V CDR1 and CDR2: MDHEN, SYDVKM. This CDR3 is built from 17 residues. J was trimmed by 2 bases and V by 5 bases; bases with no gene match: 13. The CDR3 region has the DNA TGTGCCAGCAGTCCCCTTCCCAGGGGGCCTACTCAAGAGACCCAGTACTTC. It is translated as CASSPLPRGPTQETQYF. Using reference TRBV28 and TRBJ2-5 for the parts outside the CDR3, the full variable domain is DVKVTQSSRYLVKRTGEKVFLECVQDMDHENMFWYRQDPGLGLRLIYFSYDVKMKEKGDIPEGYSVSREKKERFSLILESASTNQTSMYLCASSPLPRGPTQETQYFGPGTRLLVL.

Concerning this clone itself: This specimen includes other DNA sequences encoding the same CDR3. V usage is TRBV5-1 and J usage is TRBJ2-2, with D perhaps matching TRBD1 (5 bases). Germline CDR1 and CDR2: SGHRS and YFSETQ. This CDR3 is built from 16 residues. V gave up 4 bases and J gave up 1 base, with 14 bases separating them. Written as DNA, the CDR3 is TGCGCCAGCAGCCCCCCCGGCCAGGGGAACACCGGGGAGCTGTTTTTT. It yields the protein CASSPPGQGNTGELFF.

V usage is TRBV2 and J usage is TRBJ2-1, with D uncertain. The CDR3 loop spans 15 amino acids. The germline V gene has CDR1 SNHLY and CDR2 FYNNEI. Trimming removed 4 bases at V and 2 bases at J, with 12 bases between. The DNA for the CDR3 is TGTGCCAGCAGTGTTGGACCGGCCGCCTACAATGAGCAGTTCTTC. Its translation is CASSVGPAAYNEQFF.

The chain carries TRBV28 and TRBJ1-2, with D possibly matching TRBD1 (5 bases). The CDR3 has 16 residues. CDR1 and CDR2 from the germline V gene are MDHEN and SYDVKM. The germline V and J ends were trimmed by 7 bases and 4 bases, with 22 bases remaining between them. As DNA, the CDR3 is TGTGCCAGCACCGGGGTGGGACCGCAGCGGACCTATGGCTACACCTTC. As protein: CASTGVGPQRTYGYTF.

Note on this clone: One junction end does not reproduce the germline sequence, and a read error may be involved. The chain combines TRBV9 with TRBJ1-1; the D is unclear. This CDR3 spans 14 amino acids. CDR1 and CDR2 (germline): SGDLS, YYNGEE. The CDR3: CASNRAGPNNEAFF. The CDR3 region has the DNA TGTGCCAGCAACCGGGCAGGCCCTAACAATGAAGCTTTCTTT.

The chain links TRBV20-1 to TRBJ2-1, with a weak D call TRBD2 (5 bases). The CDR3 loop spans 11 amino acids. Looked up from germline, CDR1 is DFQATT and CDR2 is SNEGSKA (reference sequence). V gave up 3 bases and J gave up 9 bases, with 9 bases separating them. CDR3 nucleotides: TGCAGTGCTAGCAGGCGGGTTGAGCAGTTCTTC. It translates to CSASRRVEQFF.

This chain's CDR3 is CASSPRGQSSEKLFF. CDR3 in DNA: TGTGCCAGCAGCCCCCGTGGGCAATCGAGCGAAAAACTGTTTTTT. The chain couples TRBV7-2 to TRBJ1-4, with D unresolved. The V end lost 5 bases, the J end lost 8 bases, and 18 bases lay between the germline ends. The CDR3 sequence is 15 residues long. CDR1 is SGHTA and CDR2 is FQGNSA in the germline V gene.

The chain links TRBV7-8 to TRBJ2-5, with TRBD1 matching 7 bases. V lost 5 bases, J lost 5 bases, and 5 bases stayed unmatched. The CDR3 totals 13 residues. From germline, CDR1 is SGHVS and CDR2 FQNEAQ. CDR3 residues: CASSESRGETQYF. CDR3 in DNA: TGTGCCAGCAGCGAAAGCAGGGGGGAGACCCAGTACTTC.

The chain links TRBV6-5 to TRBJ2-1; 9 bases fit TRBD2. CDR3 size: 15 residues. Germline V gene sequence: CDR1 MNHEY, CDR2 SVGAGI. V lost 0 bases and J lost 5; bases outside the gene matches: 2. DNA of the CDR3: TGTGCCAGCAGTTACTCTGGGACTAGCCACAATGAGCAGTTCTTC. Translation: CASSYSGTSHNEQFF.

This clone was observed a single time. V gene TRBV28 combines with J gene TRBJ2-1, with 7 positions matching TRBD2. From germline, CDR1 is MDHEN and CDR2 SYDVKM. There are 14 residues in the CDR3. V gave up 7 bases and J gave up 9 bases; unmatched junction bases: 12. CDR3 region: CASKGLSPVGEQFF. In DNA, the CDR3 is TGTGCCAGCAAGGGACTAAGTCCGGTCGGTGAGCAGTTCTTC. Complete variable domain (other parts from reference TRBV28 and TRBJ2-1): DVKVTQSSRYLVKRTGEKVFLECVQDMDHENMFWYRQDPGLGLRLIYFSYDVKMKEKGDIPEGYSVSREKKERFSLILESASTNQTSMYLCASKGLSPVGEQFFGPGTRLTVL.

The chain links TRBV18 to TRBJ2-7; 9 bases align to TRBD2. This CDR3 contains 18 residues. Germline V lookup: CDR1 KGHSH, CDR2 LQKENI. V gave up 2 bases and J gave up 4 bases; unmatched junction bases: 15. CDR3 in amino acids: CASSPNKELAGLGYEQYF. CDR3 nucleotide sequence: TGTGCCAGCTCACCAAACAAGGAGCTAGCGGGATTGGGGTACGAGCAGTACTTC.

The CDR3 is CASSEAWGSEKLFF. The DNA of the CDR3 is TGTGCCAGCAGTGAAGCGTGGGGATCAGAAAAACTGTTTTTT. V usage is TRBV2 and J usage is TRBJ1-4, with D unclear. V gave up 0 bases and J gave up 8 bases, with 10 bases separating them. Germline lookup yields CDR1 SNHLY and CDR2 FYNNEI. This CDR3 region has 14 residues. Full variable domain (outside the CDR3, taken from reference TRBV2 and TRBJ1-4): EPEVTQTPSHQVTQMGQEVILRCVPISNHLYFYWYRQILGQKVEFLVSFYNNEISEKSEIFDDQFSVERPDGSNFTLKIRSTKLEDSAMYFCASSEAWGSEKLFFGSGTQLSVL.